The 24 T cell receptor beta chains below come from one sample, sequenced in a study of cytomegalovirus exposure and HLA in healthy donors. Vbeta (60) and Jbeta (13) primers were used in the PCR. Data came from immunoSEQ multiplex PCR; TCRdb stores just in-frame clones and leaves some out. The data show 90,000 to 120,000 clones, 60% to 85% seen once. Sequenced sample: PBMCs. These receptors were taken from a woman aged 18-29 years in good health and CMV-seropositive.

A few counts support this clone. CDR3 amino acids: CASDSSYTGELFF. In nucleotides, the CDR3 is TGTGCCAGCGACAGTTCCTACACCGGGGAGCTGTTTTTT. This chain uses TRBV19 with TRBJ2-2; tentative D call: TRBD1 (5 bases). The V end was cut by 9 bases, the J end by 3 bases, with 11 bases between. CDR3 length: 13 residues. In germline, CDR1 is LNHDA, CDR2 SQIVND (reference sequence).

The chain joins TRBV5-1 to TRBJ2-1, with D possibly TRBD2 on 5 matching bases. V was clipped by 7 bases and J by 4 bases, with 15 bases between them. This CDR3 spans 14 amino acids. Germline V CDR1 and CDR2: SGHRS, YFSETQ. The CDR3 sequence: CASGGGLFYNEQFF. CDR3 nucleotides: TGCGCCAGCGGAGGCGGACTTTTTTACAATGAGCAGTTCTTC.

This clone was counted only a few times. This chain uses TRBV2 with TRBJ1-4, with D possibly matching TRBD1 (6 bases). Trimming pared 7 bases from V and 8 bases from J, leaving 20 bases between. This CDR3 has 15 residues. The V gene's germline CDR1 is SNHLY and CDR2 FYNNEI. The CDR3 sequence is CASTTDMGAREKLFF. CDR3 in DNA: TGTGCCAGCACCACGGACATGGGGGCCCGGGAAAAACTGTTTTTT.

The chain links TRBV7-6 to TRBJ2-3; perhaps TRBD1 as D (5 bases). Germline V gives CDR1 SGHVS, CDR2 FNYEAQ. The CDR3 sequence is 13 residues long. With 4 bases removed from V and 5 bases from J, the gap between germline ends came to 10 bases. This CDR3 is CASSSSRVDTQYF. In DNA, the CDR3 is TGTGCCAGCAGCTCCAGCAGGGTAGATACGCAGTATTTT.

The chain employs TRBV6-7 and TRBJ2-6; the D is unclear. TRBV6-7 is an open reading frame whose function is uncertain. The V end lost 6 bases, the J end lost 0 bases, and 21 bases lay between the germline ends. The CDR3 spans 19 residues. The DNA for the CDR3 is TGTGCCAGCAGCCGACGCTTTTTGTCGCGACACTCTGGGGCCAACGTCCTGACTTTC. Translation: CASSRRFLSRHSGANVLTF.

The chain recombines TRBV2 with TRBJ2-3, with D maybe TRBD2 (7 bases). CDR3 length equals 15 residues. Deletions cut 9 bases from V and 3 bases from J, with 19 bases between. Germline V CDR1 and CDR2: SNHLY, FYNNEI. CDR3 amino acids: CASRFRGGLTDTQYF. The CDR3 DNA sequence: TGTGCCAGTAGATTCAGGGGAGGGTTAACAGATACGCAGTATTTT.

This chain uses TRBV28 with TRBJ2-7, with 14 bases fitting TRBD2. The germline CDR1 and CDR2 sequences are MDHEN and SYDVKM. With 3 bases clipped from V and 1 base from J, the junction kept 5 bases outside the gene matches. The CDR3 is 17 residues long. The CDR3 DNA reads TGTGCCAGCAGTTTGGGGACTAGCGGGAGACTTTCCTACGAGCAGTACTTC. This sequence encodes CASSLGTSGRLSYEQYF. The full variable domain, rest sourced from reference TRBV28 and TRBJ2-7, is DVKVTQSSRYLVKRTGEKVFLECVQDMDHENMFWYRQDPGLGLRLIYFSYDVKMKEKGDIPEGYSVSREKKERFSLILESASTNQTSMYLCASSLGTSGRLSYEQYFGPGTRLTVT.

The gene calls are TRBV2 and TRBJ1-4; D possibly corresponds to TRBD1 (6 bases). This CDR3 spans 14 amino acids. CDR1 is SNHLY and CDR2 is FYNNEI in the germline V gene. V was shortened by 6 bases and J by 0 bases, with 8 bases between the two germline ends. The DNA of the CDR3 is TGTGCCAGCAGGGGGACAACAACTAATGAAAAACTGTTTTTT. This gives the protein CASRGTTTNEKLFF. Combining the CDR3 with reference TRBV2 and TRBJ1-4 gives the whole variable domain EPEVTQTPSHQVTQMGQEVILRCVPISNHLYFYWYRQILGQKVEFLVSFYNNEISEKSEIFDDQFSVERPDGSNFTLKIRSTKLEDSAMYFCASRGTTTNEKLFFGSGTQLSVL.

The V gene is TRBV4-1, the J gene TRBJ1-2; 7 positions agree with TRBD1. The CDR3 runs to 15 residues. After removal of 4 bases from V and 5 bases from J, the junction contained 10 bases not matched to a gene. Germline V CDR1 and CDR2: MGHRA, YSYEKL. The CDR3 protein is CASSRPTDRTYGYTF. CDR3 DNA: TGCGCCAGCAGCCGCCCGACGGACAGGACGTATGGCTACACCTTC.

The V gene is TRBV5-4, the J gene TRBJ1-6, with TRBD1 matching 7 bases. Trimming removed 4 bases from V and 8 bases from J; junction bases left unmatched: 9. The CDR3 has 15 amino acids. Germline loops: CDR1 SGHNT, CDR2 YYREEE (reference sequence). The CDR3 loop reads CASSLTGPLDSPLHF. CDR3 nucleotides: TGTGCCAGCAGCCTGACAGGGCCCTTAGATTCACCCCTCCACTTT.

The table lists this clone with many counts. This sample includes further DNA sequences coding for the same CDR3. This chain joins TRBV18 and TRBJ2-7, with 8 bases that match TRBD1. The CDR3 runs 14 residues. Germline V CDR1 and CDR2: KGHSH, LQKENI. Trimming at V came to 6 bases and at J to 2 bases, leaving 6 bases not matched to a gene. CDR3 bases: TGTGCCAGCTCTCTTGGACAGGGTCCCTACGAGCAGTACTTC. This codes for CASSLGQGPYEQYF.

The V gene is TRBV18, the J gene TRBJ2-2, with 9 bases aligning to TRBD1. The CDR3 consists of 16 residues. CDR1 and CDR2 (germline): KGHSH, LQKENI. Trimming took 3 bases from V and 3 from J; bases not matched to a gene: 5. CDR3 nucleotides: TGTGCCAGCTCACCTAGGACAGGGGCGGACACCGGGGAGCTGTTTTTT. This gives the protein CASSPRTGADTGELFF.

V is TRBV28 and J is TRBJ1-2; perhaps TRBD1 as D (5 bases). V lost 7 bases, J lost 4 bases, and 13 bases lay in between. This CDR3 contains 13 residues. CDR1 and CDR2 from the germline V gene are MDHEN and SYDVKM. The CDR3 loop reads CASTPQGSYGYTF. The CDR3 region has the DNA TGTGCCAGCACTCCGCAGGGATCCTATGGCTACACCTTC.

This rearrangement joins TRBV2 to TRBJ1-4; 9 positions match TRBD1. The CDR3 runs to 15 residues. The V segment lost 7 bases and the J segment 6 bases; nucleotides outside the gene matches: 9. Germline CDR1 SNHLY, CDR2 FYNNEI. This CDR3 reads CASKKLRDRDEKLFF. CDR3 in DNA: TGTGCCAGCAAAAAACTCCGGGACAGGGATGAAAAACTGTTTTTT.

The rearrangement joins TRBV18 to TRBJ1-4; D remains ambiguous. V was pared by 3 bases and J by 8 bases, with 7 bases between. Germline CDR1 is KGHSH and CDR2 is LQKENI. This CDR3 region has 12 residues. CDR3 sequence: CASSPSGEKLFF. DNA for the CDR3: TGTGCCAGCTCACCGTCGGGGGAAAAACTGTTTTTT.

V gene TRBV29-1 combines with J gene TRBJ1-1, with D possibly TRBD1 on 6 matching bases. Germline lookup yields CDR1 SQVTM and CDR2 ANQGSEA. V was pared by 5 bases and J by 0 bases, with 19 bases between. This CDR3 spans 16 amino acids. In DNA, the CDR3 is TGCAGCGTTCGTGTCCCGACAGGCCTACTGAACACTGAAGCTTTCTTT. Protein product: CSVRVPTGLLNTEAFF.

This rearrangement joins TRBV7-9 to TRBJ2-1; 13 nucleotides match TRBD2. The CDR3 is 16 residues long. Unmatched junction bases numbered 8, after V lost 5 bases and J lost 7 bases. Germline V CDR1 and CDR2: SEHNR, FQNEAQ (reference sequence). CDR3 region: CASSGPGLAGINEQFF. The CDR3 DNA sequence: TGTGCCAGCAGCGGGCCGGGACTAGCGGGAATTAATGAGCAGTTCTTC.

This clone has only a few counts. The chain uses TRBV29-1 and TRBJ1-1, with 8 nucleotides matching TRBD1. The ends lost 8 bases at V and 3 bases at J; junction bases unmatched: 11. CDR3 length equals 14 residues. CDR1 SQVTM and CDR2 ANQGSEA come from the germline V gene. As DNA, the CDR3 is TGCAGCACGGCAGGGGGCATTAGTTACACTGAAGCTTTCTTT. Encoded protein: CSTAGGISYTEAFF.

Of note for this clone: This specimen includes other DNA sequences encoding the same CDR3. This sequence joins TRBV5-1 and TRBJ2-3; 7 bases fit TRBD1. In germline, CDR1 is SGHRS, CDR2 YFSETQ. Trimming removed 6 bases from V and 2 bases from J; junction bases left unmatched: 6. CDR3 size: 14 residues. The chain's CDR3 is CASTLGTDTDTQYF. CDR3 bases: TGCGCCAGCACCCTGGGGACAGACACAGATACGCAGTATTTT.

The rearrangement joins TRBV11-3 to TRBJ1-4; no firm D call. Germline assignment: CDR1 SGHNT and CDR2 YENEEA. V lost 1 base and J lost 3, with 3 bases in between. The CDR3 covers 13 residues. The CDR3 DNA sequence: TGTGCCAGCAGCTTAGTCGCTAATGAAAAACTGTTTTTT. It specifies CASSLVANEKLFF.

The table lists this clone with a few counts. V and J are TRBV13 and TRBJ1-5, with 10 positions matching TRBD1. The CDR3 spans 14 residues. V was pared by 5 bases and J by 7 bases, with 5 bases of the junction left unmatched. Germline CDR1 is PRHDT and CDR2 is FYEKMQ (reference sequence). The CDR3 loop reads CASSLGQGDQPQHF. CDR3 DNA: TGTGCCAGCAGCCTTGGACAGGGGGACCAGCCCCAGCATTTT.

The chain uses TRBV19 and TRBJ2-1; D might be TRBD1 (6 bases). V shed 4 bases and J shed 0 bases, with 13 bases lying between them. CDR1 LNHDA and CDR2 SQIVND come from the germline V gene (reference sequence). The CDR3 covers 16 residues. This CDR3 is CASSTRGGSSYNEQFF. DNA for the CDR3: TGTGCCAGTAGTACCAGAGGGGGATCCTCCTACAATGAGCAGTTCTTC.

V gene TRBV4-2 combines with J gene TRBJ1-1, with 10 bases identical to TRBD1. V lost 3 bases, J lost 2 bases, and 6 bases stayed unmatched. CDR3 length equals 16 residues. Per germline, CDR1 LGHNA and CDR2 YNFKEQ. The CDR3 DNA follows: TGTGCCAGCAGCCAGACAGGGGGCGTTGCCAACACTGAAGCTTTCTTT. The encoded protein is CASSQTGGVANTEAFF.

The CDR3 nucleotides read TGTGCCAGCAGCGGTACTAGCAGCACAGATACGCAGTATTTT. Translation: CASSGTSSTDTQYF. V usage is TRBV9 and J usage is TRBJ2-3; possible D gene TRBD2, 6 bases. The CDR3 totals 14 residues. V lost 3 bases and J lost 0, with 8 bases in between. Germline CDR1 and CDR2: SGDLS and YYNGEE. Looking up the rest from reference TRBV9 and TRBJ2-3 gives the full variable domain: DSGVTQTPKHLITATGQRVTLRCSPRSGDLSVYWYQQSLDQGLQFLIQYYNGEERAKGNILERFSAQQFPDLHSELNLSSLELGDSALYFCASSGTSSTDTQYFGPGTRLTVL.